This T cell receptor beta chain emerged from a study of T cells after yellow fever vaccination. Each CDR3 protein is one row after TCRdb ran MiXCR on the 5' RACE reads. Altogether about 170,000 distinct CDR3 sequences are present, approximately 6.2% being singletons, with the ten largest covering 2.9%. CDR1 and CDR2 from the germline V gene are MNHEY and SVGEGT. The CDR3 extends over 13 amino acids. V was trimmed by 2 bases and J by 4 bases, leaving 6 bases between them. This clonotype was seen only a few times. The chain carries TRBV6-2 or TRBV6-3 and TRBJ2-1; D gene ambiguous. The sequence derives from a man younger than 35 who received the YFV17D yellow fever vaccine. Material: CD4+ T cells sorted from PBMCs, obtained on the day of the first yellow fever vaccination. DNA for the CDR3: TGTGCCAGCAGTTACGGCCTTTACAATGAGCAGTTCTTC. Encoded protein: CASSYGLYNEQFF.